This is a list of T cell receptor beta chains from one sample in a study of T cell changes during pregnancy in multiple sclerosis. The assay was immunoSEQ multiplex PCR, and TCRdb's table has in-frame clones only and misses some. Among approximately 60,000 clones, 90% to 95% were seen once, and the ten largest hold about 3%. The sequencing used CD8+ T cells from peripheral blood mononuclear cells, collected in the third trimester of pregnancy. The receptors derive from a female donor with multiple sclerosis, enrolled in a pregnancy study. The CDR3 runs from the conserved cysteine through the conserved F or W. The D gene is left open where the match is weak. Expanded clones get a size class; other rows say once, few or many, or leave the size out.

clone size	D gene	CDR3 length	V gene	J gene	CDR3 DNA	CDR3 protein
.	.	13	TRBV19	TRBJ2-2	TGTGCCAGCTACGGGATTAGCACCGGGGAGCTGTTTTTT	CASYGISTGELFF
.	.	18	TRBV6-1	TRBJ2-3	TGTGCCAGCAGTGAAATAGGTGGTAGCGGAGAAAGCACAGATACGCAGTATTTT	CASSEIGGSGESTDTQYF
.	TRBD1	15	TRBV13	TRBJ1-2	TGTGCCAGCAGCACCGGGACAGATACAATGGGTGGCTACACCTTC	CASSTGTDTMGGYTF
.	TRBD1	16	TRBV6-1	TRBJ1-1	TGTGCCAGCAGTGAAACCCCGGGACAGGGTACAACTGAAGCTTTCTTT	CASSETPGQGTTEAFF
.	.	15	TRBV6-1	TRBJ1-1	TGTGCCAGCAGTGAAGTCTCAAGCATGAACACTGAAGCTTTCTTT	CASSEVSSMNTEAFF
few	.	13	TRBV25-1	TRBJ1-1	TGTGCCAGCAGTGGGCGGAAGAACACTGAAGCTTTCTTT	CASSGRKNTEAFF
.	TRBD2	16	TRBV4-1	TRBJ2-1	TGCGCCAGCAGCCAAGATGGCGGGAGCTCCTACAATGAGCAGTTCTTC	CASSQDGGSSYNEQFF
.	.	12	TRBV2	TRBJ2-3	TGTGCCAGCAGTGAAGTTAGCTTTACGCAGTATTTT	CASSEVSFTQYF
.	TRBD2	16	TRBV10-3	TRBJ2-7	TGTGCCATCAGCGAACTAGCGGGAGGTGTGGCCTACGAGCAGTACTTC	CAISELAGGVAYEQYF
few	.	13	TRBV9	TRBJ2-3	TGTGCCAGCAGCGTAGGGGGAGAAGATCCGCAGTATTTT	CASSVGGEDPQYF
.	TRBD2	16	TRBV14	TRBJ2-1	TGTGCCAGCAGCCAAGAGGGAGGGAGAGGTCTCGATGAGCAGTTCTTC	CASSQEGGRGLDEQFF
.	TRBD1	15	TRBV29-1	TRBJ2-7	TGCAGCGTTGAACTTCCGGGACAGGTTTCCTACCAGCAGTACTTC	CSVELPGQVSYQQYF
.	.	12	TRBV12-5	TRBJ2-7	TGTGCTAGTGGTCCGGAGTGGCGGGAGCAGTACTTC	CASGPEWREQYF
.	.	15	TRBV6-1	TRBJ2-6	TGTGCCAGCAGTGAAGCCGGCTCTGGGGCCAACGTCCTGACTTTC	CASSEAGSGANVLTF
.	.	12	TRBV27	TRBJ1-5	TGTGCCAGCAGCAAGGGGGTCGAGCCCCAGCATTTT	CASSKGVEPQHF
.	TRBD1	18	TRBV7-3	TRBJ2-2	TGTGCCAGCAGCTTAATTGCCCGGGACAGGGGGCGGGCCGGGGAGCTGTTTTTT	CASSLIARDRGRAGELFF
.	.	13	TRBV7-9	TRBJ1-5	TGTGCCAGCAGCCTAACAGGGAATCAGCCCCAGCATTTT	CASSLTGNQPQHF
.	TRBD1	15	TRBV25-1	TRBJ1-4	TGTGCCAGCAGTGAGACCGGGACAGGTGGCGAAAAACTGTTTTTT	CASSETGTGGEKLFF
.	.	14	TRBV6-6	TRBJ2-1	TGTGCCAGCAGACTTAGCGGAAATGACAATGAGCAGTTCTTC	CASRLSGNDNEQFF
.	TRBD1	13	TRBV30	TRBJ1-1	TGTGCCTGGAGTATCGCAGGGGGCACTGAAGCTTTCTTT	CAWSIAGGTEAFF
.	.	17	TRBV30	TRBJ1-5	TGTGCCTGGAGTGTACGTTGGCGTTCCACAGACAATCAGCCCCAGCATTTT	CAWSVRWRSTDNQPQHF
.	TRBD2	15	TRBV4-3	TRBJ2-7	TGCGCCAGCAGCCAGGTGTGGGAGGGAACCTACGAGCAGTACTTC	CASSQVWEGTYEQYF
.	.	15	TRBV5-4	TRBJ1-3	TGTGCCAGCAGCTGGGGGCTCGGAGCTGGAAACACCATATATTTT	CASSWGLGAGNTIYF
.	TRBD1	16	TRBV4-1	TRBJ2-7	TGCGCCAGCAGCCAACCCCACAGGGGGCGTCGATACGAGCAGTACTTC	CASSQPHRGRRYEQYF
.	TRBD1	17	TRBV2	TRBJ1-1	TGTGCCAGCAGTGATCCGAGGGCAGGGGGCGCGGAAACTGAAGCTTTCTTT	CASSDPRAGGAETEAFF
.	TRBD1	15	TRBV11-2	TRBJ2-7	TGTGCCAGCAGCTTTCGGACAGGGGGAGGCTACGAGCAGTACTTC	CASSFRTGGGYEQYF
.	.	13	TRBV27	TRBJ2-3	TGTGCCAGCAGTTTATCGGCCACAGATACGCAGTATTTT	CASSLSATDTQYF
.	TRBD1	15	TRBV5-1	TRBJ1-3	TGCGCCAGCAGCCCGACAGGGGGCGAAGGAAACACCATATATTTT	CASSPTGGEGNTIYF
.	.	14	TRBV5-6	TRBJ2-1	TGTGCCAGCAGCCAAACTAGCAACCGCCATGAGCAGTTCTTC	CASSQTSNRHEQFF
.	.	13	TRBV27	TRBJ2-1	TGTGCCAGCAGTTTCACTTCTTACAATGAGCAGTTCTTC	CASSFTSYNEQFF
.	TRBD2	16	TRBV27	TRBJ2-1	TGTGCCAGCAGTTCCTTAGCGGGAGGCCTCATCAATGAGCAGTTCTTC	CASSSLAGGLINEQFF
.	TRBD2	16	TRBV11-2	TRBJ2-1	TGTGCCAGCAGCCCCCATCTAGCGGGAGACGGGGATGAGCAGTTCTTC	CASSPHLAGDGDEQFF
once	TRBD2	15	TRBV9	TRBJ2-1	TGTGCCAGCAGCCAAGCGGGAGTCCCCTACAATGAGCAGTTCTTC	CASSQAGVPYNEQFF
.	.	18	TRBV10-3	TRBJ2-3	TGTGCCATCAGTGGTCTGGGGGCCTCTCGGAACGGCACAGATACGCAGTATTTT	CAISGLGASRNGTDTQYF
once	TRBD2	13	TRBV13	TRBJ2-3	TGTGCCAGCAGCGCACAGACTAGCGGAACGCAGTATTTT	CASSAQTSGTQYF
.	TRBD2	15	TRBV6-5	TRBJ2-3	TGTGCCAGCAGTTATACTAGCGGGAGACTAGATACGCAGTATTTT	CASSYTSGRLDTQYF
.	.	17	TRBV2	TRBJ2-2	TGTGCCAGCAGTCCTAATACCGGGACATTGAACACCGGGGAGCTGTTTTTT	CASSPNTGTLNTGELFF
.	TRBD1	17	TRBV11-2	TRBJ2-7	TGTGCCAGCAGCTACGTAAACCCGACAGGGGGAAGGAGCGAGCAGTACTTC	CASSYVNPTGGRSEQYF
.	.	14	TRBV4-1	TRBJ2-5	TGCGCCAGCAGCCCTCAGCTGGGGCTAGAGACCCAGTACTTC	CASSPQLGLETQYF
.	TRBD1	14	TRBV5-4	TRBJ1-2	TGTGCCAGCAGCCTGACAGGGGGCAGCTATGGCTACACCTTC	CASSLTGGSYGYTF
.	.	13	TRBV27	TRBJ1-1	TGTGCCAGCAGTTTCTCGGGGGGCACTGAAGCTTTCTTT	CASSFSGGTEAFF
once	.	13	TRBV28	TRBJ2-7	TGTGCCAGCAGTTTGACAGGCAGCTACGAGCAGTACTTC	CASSLTGSYEQYF
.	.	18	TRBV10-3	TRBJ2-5	TGTGCCATCAGTGACATTCGGGCGGCGGAGGCTACACAAGAGACCCAGTACTTC	CAISDIRAAEATQETQYF
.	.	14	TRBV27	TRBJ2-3	TGTGCCAGCAGTTGGAGGGGCTTCGCAGATACGCAGTATTTT	CASSWRGFADTQYF
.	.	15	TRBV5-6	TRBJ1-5	TGTGCCAGCAGCTTGGGCGGGGGGCTATATCAGCCCCAGCATTTT	CASSLGGGLYQPQHF
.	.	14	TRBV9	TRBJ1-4	TGTGCCAGCAGCCTGGGAGGCACTAATGAAAAACTGTTTTTT	CASSLGGTNEKLFF
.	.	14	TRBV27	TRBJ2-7	TGTGCCAGCAGTTTACCGGGACACAACTACGAGCAGTACTTC	CASSLPGHNYEQYF
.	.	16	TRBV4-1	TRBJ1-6	TGCGCCAGCAGCCCTCCGACAGTTTCCTATAATTCACCCCTCCACTTT	CASSPPTVSYNSPLHF
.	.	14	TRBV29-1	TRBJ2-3	TGCAGCGTTGAAGTGGGGACTTGGAAAGATACGCAGTATTTT	CSVEVGTWKDTQYF
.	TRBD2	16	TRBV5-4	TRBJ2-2	TGTGCCAGCAGCTTGGGAGCGGGAGGAAACACCGGGGAGCTGTTTTTT	CASSLGAGGNTGELFF
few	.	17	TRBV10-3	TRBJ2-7	TGTGCCATCAGGAACCTCGACAGTCCCCAAGGAGCATTCGAGCAGTACTTC	CAIRNLDSPQGAFEQYF
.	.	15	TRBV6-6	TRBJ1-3	TGTGCCAGCAGTCCATGGACTCTCGCTGGAAACACCATATATTTT	CASSPWTLAGNTIYF
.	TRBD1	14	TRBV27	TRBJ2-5	TGTGCCAGCAGTTCAAGAGGGACAGGAGAGACCCAGTACTTC	CASSSRGTGETQYF
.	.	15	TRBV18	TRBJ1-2	TGTGCCAGCTCACGACTTGCGGGGACGGTCTATGGCTACACCTTC	CASSRLAGTVYGYTF
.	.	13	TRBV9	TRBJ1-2	TGTGCCAGCAGCGTGGCGGATTACTATGGCTACACCTTC	CASSVADYYGYTF
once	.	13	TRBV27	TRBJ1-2	TGTGCCAGCAGGGCGACGGACAGCTATGGCTACACCTTC	CASRATDSYGYTF
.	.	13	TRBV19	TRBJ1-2	TGTGCCAGTAGGGCACGAATTCACCATGGCTACACCTTC	CASRARIHHGYTF
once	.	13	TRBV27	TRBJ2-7	TGTGCCAGCCGACTCGGGGTGGGCTACGAGCAGTACTTC	CASRLGVGYEQYF